This is a list of T cell receptor beta chains from one sample in a study of post-analysis software for immune sequencing data. TCRdb reprocessed the PCR reads via MiXCR and lists one record per CDR3 protein. The sample lists fewer than 850,000 distinct CDR3 sequences, about 43% seen once, with roughly 4.5% in the top ten. Material for sequencing was blood. These TCRs come from a girl aged 5 to 17 with multiple sclerosis. Each CDR3 is given with its conserved first and last residue.

J gene,V gene,CDR3 protein
TRBJ2-3,TRBV7-2,CASSLEDRGSLDTQYF
TRBJ2-7,TRBV7-2,CASSHRRGGYEQYF
TRBJ2-1,TRBV4-2,CASSRQGPAYNEQFF
TRBJ1-1,TRBV6-2/TRBV6-3,CASSYGVGPRAFF
TRBJ2-1,TRBV7-6,CASSLDWAHRDTGHGSYNEQFF
TRBJ2-3,TRBV5-1,CASSWPTSGATDTQYF
TRBJ2-7,TRBV5-5,CASSIRRFGPDEQYF
TRBJ2-4,TRBV20-1,CSVLGNIQYF
TRBJ1-2,TRBV2,CAMFGTATGYGYTF
TRBJ2-4,TRBV27,CASSLSIVSGSKNIQYF
TRBJ2-1,TRBV6-5,CASSPLAGVVDEQFF
TRBJ2-2,TRBV9,CASSVFWTSERDGELFF
TRBJ2-3,TRBV4-3,CASSQGLAGGPSDTQYF
TRBJ2-3,TRBV11-2,CASSLTGRGSGTDTQYF
TRBJ2-5,TRBV20-1,CSAWTSPPVEQYF
TRBJ2-5,TRBV7-2,CASLWSSGNLARETQYF
TRBJ2-5,TRBV5-1,CASSLRVSGSWGETQYF
TRBJ2-5,TRBV20-1,CSARDRRQGREQYF
TRBJ2-1,TRBV5-1,CASSLEGTSGSTNSYNEQFF
TRBJ2-1,TRBV4-2,CASSQDIGNEQFF
TRBJ2-4,TRBV12-3/TRBV12-4,CASSFLASSGNIQYF
TRBJ2-1,TRBV7-9,CASSLGGSSYNELFF
TRBJ2-3,TRBV6-5,CASSDRAVADTQYF
TRBJ2-5,TRBV7-2,CASSTGQGGSQETQYF
TRBJ1-5,TRBV15,CATSRSGQGYQPQHF
TRBJ2-1,TRBV15,CATSRAGAGTGDWLSSYNEQFF
TRBJ1-5,TRBV12-3/TRBV12-4,CASSPPRGGNQPQHF
TRBJ2-1,TRBV5-1,CASSPGTGNEQFF